This TCR beta chain was recorded in a study of blood T cells in healthy people across ages. Trimming removed 6 bases at V and 3 bases at J, with 15 bases between. The CDR3 has 14 residues. For this clonotype: Its antigen is still unknown.

Samples had at least 7 million PBMCs isolated from them. A minimum of 5 micrograms of total RNA was extracted per sample. Together with a sample-barcoded 5' primer, a J-beta primer mix was included in a second PCR lasting roughly 6 to 12 cycles. Unique molecular identifiers of 12 random nucleotides labeled each cDNA. TCRdb processed the 5' RACE reads anew with MiXCR; each CDR3 protein has one entry. The sample carries 910,000 or so distinct CDR3 sequences, about 51% recorded once. The study's findings and limits: Expanded clonotype shifts may have been confounded, as the donors had an unknown CMV status.

The receptor was derived from a woman aged 55-70 years in good health. The chain combines TRBV12-3 or TRBV12-4 with TRBJ2-7; the D gene is possibly TRBD1 (6 bases). The source material was blood. The CDR3 is CASSPRTADYEQYF. In DNA form, the CDR3 reads TGTGCCAGCAGCCCACGGACAGCCGACTACGAGCAGTACTTC.